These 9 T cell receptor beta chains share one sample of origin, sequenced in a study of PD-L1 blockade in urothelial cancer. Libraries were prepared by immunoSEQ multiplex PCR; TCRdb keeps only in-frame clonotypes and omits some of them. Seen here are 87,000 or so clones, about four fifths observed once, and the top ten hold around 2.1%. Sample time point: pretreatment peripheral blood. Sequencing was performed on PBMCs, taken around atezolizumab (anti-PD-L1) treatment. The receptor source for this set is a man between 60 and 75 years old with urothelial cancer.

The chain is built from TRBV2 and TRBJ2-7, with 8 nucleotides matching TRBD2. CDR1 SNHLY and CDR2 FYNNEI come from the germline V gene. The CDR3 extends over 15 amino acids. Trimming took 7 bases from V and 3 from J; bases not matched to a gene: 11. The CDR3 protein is CASTPAGGRSYEQYF. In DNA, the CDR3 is TGTGCCAGCACTCCGGCGGGGGGAAGGAGCTACGAGCAGTACTTC. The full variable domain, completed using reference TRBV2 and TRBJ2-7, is EPEVTQTPSHQVTQMGQEVILRCVPISNHLYFYWYRQILGQKVEFLVSFYNNEISEKSEIFDDQFSVERPDGSNFTLKIRSTKLEDSAMYFCASTPAGGRSYEQYFGPGTRLTVT.

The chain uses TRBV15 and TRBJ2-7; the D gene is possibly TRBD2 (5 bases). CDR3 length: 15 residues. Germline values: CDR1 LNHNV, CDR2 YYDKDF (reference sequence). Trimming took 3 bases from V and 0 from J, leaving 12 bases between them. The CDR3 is CATSRGVGSSYEQYF. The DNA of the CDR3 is TGTGCCACCAGCAGGGGTGTTGGGAGCTCCTACGAGCAGTACTTC.

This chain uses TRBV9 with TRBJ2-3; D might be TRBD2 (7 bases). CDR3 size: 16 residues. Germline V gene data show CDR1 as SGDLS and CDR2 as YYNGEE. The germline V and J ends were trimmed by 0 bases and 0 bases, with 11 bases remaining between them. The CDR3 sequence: CASSVVEGGSTDTQYF. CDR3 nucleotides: TGTGCCAGCAGCGTAGTGGAGGGGGGGAGCACAGATACGCAGTATTTT.

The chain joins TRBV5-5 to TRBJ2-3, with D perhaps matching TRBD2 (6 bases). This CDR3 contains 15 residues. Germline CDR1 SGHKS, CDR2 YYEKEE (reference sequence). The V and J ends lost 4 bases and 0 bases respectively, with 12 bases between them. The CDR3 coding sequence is TGTGCCAGCAGCCCGAACGGGGGTAGCACAGATACGCAGTATTTT. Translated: CASSPNGGSTDTQYF.

In DNA form, the CDR3 reads TGTGCCAGCAAGGGGACAGGGGGCTACGAGCAGTACTTC. The encoded protein is CASKGTGGYEQYF. This chain uses TRBV7-9 with TRBJ2-7; 11 nucleotides line up with TRBD1. V lost 7 bases, J lost 3 bases, and 2 bases stayed unmatched. CDR3 length equals 13 residues. The germline CDR1 and CDR2 sequences are SEHNR and FQNEAQ (reference sequence). Based on the CDR3 plus reference TRBV7-9 and TRBJ2-7, the full variable domain is DTGVSQNPRHKITKRGQNVTFRCDPISEHNRLYWYRQTLGQGPEFLTYFQNEAQLEKSRLLSDRFSAERPKGSFSTLEIQRTEQGDSAMYLCASKGTGGYEQYFGPGTRLTVT.

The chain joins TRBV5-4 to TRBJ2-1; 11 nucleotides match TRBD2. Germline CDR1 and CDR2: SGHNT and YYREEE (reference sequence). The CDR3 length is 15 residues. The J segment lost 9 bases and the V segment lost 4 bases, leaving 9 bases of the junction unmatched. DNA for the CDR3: TGTGCCAGCAGCCCTTTAGCGGGGGGGCGGAGTGAGCAGTTCTTC. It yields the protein CASSPLAGGRSEQFF.

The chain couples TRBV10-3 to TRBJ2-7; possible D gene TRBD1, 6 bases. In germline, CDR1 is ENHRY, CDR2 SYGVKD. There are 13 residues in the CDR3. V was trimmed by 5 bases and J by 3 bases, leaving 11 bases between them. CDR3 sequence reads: CAISRDTYYEQYF. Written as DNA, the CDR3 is TGTGCCATCAGTCGGGACACCTACTACGAGCAGTACTTC.

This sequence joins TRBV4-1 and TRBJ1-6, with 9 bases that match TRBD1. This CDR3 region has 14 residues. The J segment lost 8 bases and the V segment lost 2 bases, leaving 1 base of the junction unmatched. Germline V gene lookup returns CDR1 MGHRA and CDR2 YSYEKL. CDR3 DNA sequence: TGCGCCAGCAGCCAACGGACAGGGGATTCACCCCTCCACTTT. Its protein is CASSQRTGDSPLHF.

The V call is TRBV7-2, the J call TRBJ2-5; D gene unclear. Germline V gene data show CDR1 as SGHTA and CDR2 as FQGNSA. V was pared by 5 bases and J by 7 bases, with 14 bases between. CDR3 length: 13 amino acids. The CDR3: CASSPWALGTQYF. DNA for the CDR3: TGTGCCAGCAGCCCCTGGGCCCTTGGGACCCAGTACTTC.